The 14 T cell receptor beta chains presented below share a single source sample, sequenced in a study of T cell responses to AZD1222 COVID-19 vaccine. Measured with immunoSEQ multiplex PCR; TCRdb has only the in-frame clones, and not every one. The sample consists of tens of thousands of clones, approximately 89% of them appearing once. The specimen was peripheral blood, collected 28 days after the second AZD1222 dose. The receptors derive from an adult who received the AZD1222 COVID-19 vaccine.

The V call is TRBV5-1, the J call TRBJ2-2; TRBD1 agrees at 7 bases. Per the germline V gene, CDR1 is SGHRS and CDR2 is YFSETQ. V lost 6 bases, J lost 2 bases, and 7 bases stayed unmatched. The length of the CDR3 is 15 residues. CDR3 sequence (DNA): TGCGCCAGCAAGAAGGGGGCGGAAAACACCGGGGAGCTGTTTTTT. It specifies CASKKGAENTGELFF. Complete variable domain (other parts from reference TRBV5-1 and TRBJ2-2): KAGVTQTPRYLIKTRGQQVTLSCSPISGHRSVSWYQQTPGQGLQFLFEYFSETQRNKGNFPGRFSGRQFSNSRSEMNVSTLELGDSALYLCASKKGAENTGELFFGEGSRLTVL.

The CDR3 here is CASSQVSGEQETQYF. The CDR3, as DNA: TGTGCCAGCAGCCAAGTATCGGGGGAGCAAGAGACCCAGTACTTC. The chain combines TRBV3-1 (or the pseudogene TRBV3-2) with TRBJ2-5, with D perhaps TRBD2 (6 bases). This CDR3 spans 15 amino acids. Germline V CDR1 and CDR2: LGHDT, YNNKEL (reference sequence). With 1 base removed from V and 2 bases from J, the gap between germline ends came to 11 bases.

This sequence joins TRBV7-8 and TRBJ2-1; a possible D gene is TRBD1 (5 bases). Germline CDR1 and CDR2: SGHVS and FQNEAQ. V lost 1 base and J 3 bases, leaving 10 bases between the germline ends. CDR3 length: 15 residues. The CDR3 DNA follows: TGTGCCAGCAGCTTAGTAGGGGATGACTACAATGAGCAGTTCTTC. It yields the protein CASSLVGDDYNEQFF.

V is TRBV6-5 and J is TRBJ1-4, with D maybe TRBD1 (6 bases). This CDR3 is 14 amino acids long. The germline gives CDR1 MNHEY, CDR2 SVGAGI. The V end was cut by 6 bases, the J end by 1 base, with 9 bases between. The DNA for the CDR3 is TGTGCCAGCAGCCTCAGGGGAACTAATGAAAAACTGTTTTTT. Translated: CASSLRGTNEKLFF.

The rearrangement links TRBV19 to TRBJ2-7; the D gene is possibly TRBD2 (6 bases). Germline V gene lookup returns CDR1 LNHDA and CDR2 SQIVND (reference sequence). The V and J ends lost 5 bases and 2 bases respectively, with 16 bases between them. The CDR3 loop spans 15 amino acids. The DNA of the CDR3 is TGTGCCAGTAGTCCCCGAGGGGACTTTACCTACGAGCAGTACTTC. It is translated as CASSPRGDFTYEQYF.

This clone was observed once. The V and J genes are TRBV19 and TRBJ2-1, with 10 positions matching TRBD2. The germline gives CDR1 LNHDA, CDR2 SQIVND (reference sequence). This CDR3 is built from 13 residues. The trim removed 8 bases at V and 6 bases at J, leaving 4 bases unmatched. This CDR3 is CASRASGSNEQFF. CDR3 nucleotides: TGTGCCAGTCGGGCTAGCGGGAGCAATGAGCAGTTCTTC.

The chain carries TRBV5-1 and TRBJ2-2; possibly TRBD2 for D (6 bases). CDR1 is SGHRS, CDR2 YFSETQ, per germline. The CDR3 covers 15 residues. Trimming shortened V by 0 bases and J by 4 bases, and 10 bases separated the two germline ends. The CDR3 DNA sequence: TGCGCCAGCAGCTTGGCGGGAGAGGGCACCGGGGAGCTGTTTTTT. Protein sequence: CASSLAGEGTGELFF.

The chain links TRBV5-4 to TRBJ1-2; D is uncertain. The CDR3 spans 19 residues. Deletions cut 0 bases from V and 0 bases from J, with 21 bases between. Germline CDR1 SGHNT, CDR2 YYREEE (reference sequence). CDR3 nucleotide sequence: TGTGCCAGCAGCTTGGTGGTTCTCAGGACTGCCACCCCTAACTATGGCTACACCTTC. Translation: CASSLVVLRTATPNYGYTF.

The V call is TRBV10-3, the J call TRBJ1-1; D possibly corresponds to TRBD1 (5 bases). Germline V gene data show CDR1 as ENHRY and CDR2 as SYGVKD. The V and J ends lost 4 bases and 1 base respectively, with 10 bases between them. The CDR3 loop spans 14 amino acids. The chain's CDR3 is CAISGDGWNTEAFF. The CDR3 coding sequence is TGTGCCATCAGTGGGGACGGTTGGAACACTGAAGCTTTCTTT.

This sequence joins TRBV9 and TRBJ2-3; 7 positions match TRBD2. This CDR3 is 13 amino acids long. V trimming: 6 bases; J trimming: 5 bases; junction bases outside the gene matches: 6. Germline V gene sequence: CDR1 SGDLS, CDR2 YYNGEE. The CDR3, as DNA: TGTGCCAGCATGGGCGGGAGTGGAGATACGCAGTATTTT. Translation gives CASMGGSGDTQYF.

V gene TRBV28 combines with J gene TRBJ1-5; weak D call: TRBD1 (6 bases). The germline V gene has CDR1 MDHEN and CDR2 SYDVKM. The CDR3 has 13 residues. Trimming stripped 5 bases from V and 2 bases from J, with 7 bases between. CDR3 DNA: TGTGCCAGCAGTAGGGGGGGCAATCAGCCCCAGCATTTT. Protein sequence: CASSRGGNQPQHF.

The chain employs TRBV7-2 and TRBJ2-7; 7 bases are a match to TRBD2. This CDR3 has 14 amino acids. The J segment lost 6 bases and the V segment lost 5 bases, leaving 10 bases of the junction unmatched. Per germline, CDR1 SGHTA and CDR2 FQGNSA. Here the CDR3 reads CASSPPGLTREQYF. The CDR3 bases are TGTGCCAGCAGCCCCCCGGGACTAACGCGCGAGCAGTACTTC.

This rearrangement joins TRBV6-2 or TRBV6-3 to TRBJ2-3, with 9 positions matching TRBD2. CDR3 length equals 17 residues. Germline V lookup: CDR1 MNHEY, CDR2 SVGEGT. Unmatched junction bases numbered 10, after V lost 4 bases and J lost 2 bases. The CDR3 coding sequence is TGTGCCAGCAGTTCGGGACTAGCTTCCTACACCACAGATACGCAGTATTTT. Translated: CASSSGLASYTTDTQYF.

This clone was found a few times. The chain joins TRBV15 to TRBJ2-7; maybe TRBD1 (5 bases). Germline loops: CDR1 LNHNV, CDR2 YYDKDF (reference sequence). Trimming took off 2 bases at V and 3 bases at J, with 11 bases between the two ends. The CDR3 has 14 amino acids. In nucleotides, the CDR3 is TGTGCCACCAGCAGAACTACAGGAATCTACGAGCAGTACTTC. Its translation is CATSRTTGIYEQYF.